The 24 T cell receptor beta chains in this list originate from one sample, sequenced in a study of blood T cells in healthy people across ages. The second PCR ran about 6 to 12 cycles with a sample-barcoded 5' primer and J-beta primers. TCRdb called the 5' RACE reads again in MiXCR, with one record for every CDR3 protein. The sample consists of around 750,000 distinct CDR3 sequences, approximately 53% of them appearing once. Input material: blood. The receptors come from an older man in good health.

This chain connects TRBV7-8 to TRBJ2-7; 8 positions match TRBD2. Germline V gene sequence: CDR1 SGHVS, CDR2 FQNEAQ. Trimming at V came to 1 base and at J to 4 bases, leaving 9 bases not matched to a gene. This CDR3 is built from 16 residues. In nucleotides, the CDR3 is TGTGCCAGCAGCTTAGGTGTGCTAGCGGGCGGGTACGAGCAGTACTTC. As protein: CASSLGVLAGGYEQYF. Full variable domain (outside the CDR3, taken from reference TRBV7-8 and TRBJ2-7): GAGVSQSPRYKVAKRGQDVALRCDPISGHVSLFWYQQALGQGPEFLTYFQNEAQLDKSGLPSDRFFAERPEGSVSTLKIQRTQQEDSAVYLCASSLGVLAGGYEQYFGPGTRLTVT.

V usage is TRBV5-1 and J usage is TRBJ2-7, with D maybe TRBD1 (6 bases). Between the trimmed V and J ends, which lost 4 bases and 2 bases, there was a span of 16 bases. CDR3 length: 15 residues. Germline assignment: CDR1 SGHRS and CDR2 YFSETQ. The CDR3 region is CASSTPPTGAYEQYF. CDR3 bases: TGCGCCAGCAGCACGCCACCGACAGGCGCCTACGAGCAGTACTTC. The variable domain in full, with the rest retrieved from reference TRBV5-1 and TRBJ2-7, is KAGVTQTPRYLIKTRGQQVTLSCSPISGHRSVSWYQQTPGQGLQFLFEYFSETQRNKGNFPGRFSGRQFSNSRSEMNVSTLELGDSALYLCASSTPPTGAYEQYFGPGTRLTVT.

This chain links TRBV6-4 with TRBJ1-2, with D possibly matching TRBD1 (6 bases). Germline lookup yields CDR1 MRHNA and CDR2 SNTAGT. V lost 8 bases and J lost 8, with 24 bases in between. The CDR3 totals 15 residues. In DNA, the CDR3 is TGTGCCAGCCTCCCCCGGACAGATAGAAATAAGGGCTACACCTTC. Its translation: CASLPRTDRNKGYTF.

The V and J genes are TRBV6-4 and TRBJ2-2; D not certain. Trimming removed 4 bases from V and 4 bases from J, with 13 bases in between. Per the germline V gene, CDR1 is MRHNA and CDR2 is SNTAGT. This CDR3 has 15 amino acids. CDR3 sequence (DNA): TGTGCCAGCAGTGGGTCAGCAGGCCCCACCGGGGAGCTGTTTTTT. Translated, it gives CASSGSAGPTGELFF.

The chain is built from TRBV20-1 and TRBJ2-4, with D hard to call. The J call is uncertain, as TRBJ2-7 better fits the DNA end. CDR1 DFQATT and CDR2 SNEGSKA come from the germline V gene (reference sequence). This CDR3 comprises 14 residues. The CDR3 reads CSARRSVRSGEQYF. The CDR3 DNA reads as TGCAGTGCTAGAAGGTCAGTTCGTAGTGGCGAGCAGTACTTC.

This clonotype was counted only a few times. The chain carries TRBV18 and TRBJ2-5, with 7 bases fitting TRBD2. Germline V gene sequence: CDR1 KGHSH, CDR2 LQKENI. The CDR3 has 12 residues. V shed 4 bases and J 11 bases; nucleotides not matched to a gene: 7. CDR3 sequence: CASSQAGDEQYF. The CDR3 DNA sequence: TGTGCCAGCTCACAGGCGGGAGATGAGCAGTACTTC.

The chain is built from TRBV9 and TRBJ2-1; D may be TRBD2 (5 bases). The CDR3 totals 16 residues. Germline loops: CDR1 SGDLS, CDR2 YYNGEE. V gave up 3 bases and J gave up 4 bases, with 17 bases separating them. In nucleotides, the CDR3 is TGTGCCAGCAGCGCTCCACTGGGGAGCCTTTACAATGAGCAGTTCTTC. It specifies CASSAPLGSLYNEQFF.

A few counts support this clonotype. This chain uses TRBV14 with TRBJ2-5; D is unresolved. This CDR3 is 13 amino acids long. V was pared by 1 base and J by 5 bases, with 8 bases between. Germline CDR1 reads SGHDN; CDR2 reads FVKESK. This chain's CDR3 is CASSQVKGETQYF. In DNA form, the CDR3 reads TGTGCCAGCAGCCAAGTGAAGGGTGAGACCCAGTACTTC.

V gene TRBV20-1 combines with J gene TRBJ1-5; tentatively, D is TRBD1 (5 bases). The CDR3 spans 12 residues. The V end lost 7 bases, the J end lost 4 bases, and 11 bases lay between the germline ends. Germline V lookup: CDR1 DFQATT, CDR2 SNEGSKA (reference sequence). CDR3 bases: TGCAGTGGAAACGAGGGGAATCAGCCCCAGCATTTT. It is translated as CSGNEGNQPQHF.

Ten or more counts support this clonotype. The chain recombines TRBV2 with TRBJ2-7, with D unresolved. Germline CDR1 SNHLY, CDR2 FYNNEI. The CDR3 consists of 13 residues. Deletions cut 3 bases from V and 5 bases from J, with 11 bases between. CDR3 region: CASSDLPLDEQYF. Written as DNA, the CDR3 is TGTGCCAGCAGTGATCTCCCCTTAGACGAGCAGTACTTC.

The chain recombines TRBV28 with TRBJ2-3, with D perhaps given as TRBD1 or TRBD2 (6 bases each). The germline V gene encodes CDR1 MDHEN and CDR2 SYDVKM. The V and J ends lost 4 bases and 4 bases respectively, with 18 bases between them. This CDR3 region has 16 residues. CDR3: CASSSTVRGPADTQYF. CDR3 coding DNA: TGTGCCAGCAGTTCCACGGTCCGGGGGCCCGCAGATACGCAGTATTTT.

This chain uses TRBV7-9 with TRBJ1-2, with D possibly TRBD1 on 5 matching bases. The CDR3 totals 13 residues. Trimming shortened V by 4 bases and J by 6 bases, and 12 bases separated the two germline ends. Looked up from germline, CDR1 is SEHNR and CDR2 is FQNEAQ (reference sequence). The CDR3 nucleotides are TGTGCCAGCAGCTCTTTGGACATCAATGGCTACACCTTC. Translation: CASSSLDINGYTF.

The gene calls are TRBV15 and TRBJ2-7; 9 bases line up with TRBD1. The V segment lost 5 bases and the J segment 3 bases; nucleotides outside the gene matches: 8. The CDR3 totals 15 residues. Germline CDR1 and CDR2: LNHNV and YYDKDF (reference sequence). The CDR3 spells CATSSGGTGSYEQYF. The CDR3 coding sequence is TGTGCCACCAGCTCGGGTGGGACAGGGAGCTACGAGCAGTACTTC. The entire variable domain, with the rest obtained from reference TRBV15 and TRBJ2-7, is as follows: DAMVIQNPRYQVTQFGKPVTLSCSQTLNHNVMYWYQQKSSQAPKLLFHYYDKDFNNEADTPDNFQSRRPNTSFCFLDIRSPGLGDTAMYLCATSSGGTGSYEQYFGPGTRLTVT.

A few counts support this clonotype. V is TRBV12-3 or TRBV12-4 and J is TRBJ2-1, with D perhaps matching TRBD2 (7 bases). V shed 5 bases and J shed 10 bases, with 15 bases lying between them. The CDR3 sequence is 13 residues long. Written as DNA, the CDR3 is TGTGCCAGCAGTACAGGGTGGGGGGGAGAGCAGTTCTTC. Residues: CASSTGWGGEQFF.

The V call is TRBV20-1, the J call TRBJ2-3; 13 bases line up with TRBD2. Germline CDR1 and CDR2: DFQATT and SNEGSKA (reference sequence). This CDR3 contains 17 residues. J gave up 0 bases and V 6 bases, and 9 bases lay outside the gene matches. In DNA, the CDR3 is TGCAGTGCGGCTGGACTAGCGGGAGATAGTAGCACAGATACGCAGTATTTT. Translation gives CSAAGLAGDSSTDTQYF.

The chain couples TRBV20-1 to TRBJ1-6, with D possibly matching TRBD1 (5 bases). V lost 0 bases and J 6 bases, leaving 12 bases between the germline ends. The CDR3 has 15 amino acids. CDR1 is DFQATT, CDR2 SNEGSKA, per germline (reference sequence). The DNA for the CDR3 is TGCAGTGCTAGAGATCCCGGGACCCGTAATTCACCCCTCCACTTT. This translates into CSARDPGTRNSPLHF.

V usage is TRBV25-1 and J usage is TRBJ2-2; D perhaps matches TRBD2 (6 bases). Trimming left V 4 bases short and J 1 base short, with 13 bases between. CDR1 and CDR2 from the germline V gene are MGHDK and SYGVNS. This CDR3 spans 16 amino acids. The CDR3 sequence is CASSGRAGLNTGELFF. The DNA for the CDR3 is TGTGCCAGCAGTGGTAGGGCGGGGTTGAACACCGGGGAGCTGTTTTTT.

The chain is built from TRBV4-2 and TRBJ2-5, with D possibly TRBD2 on 7 matching bases. Germline assignment: CDR1 LGHNA and CDR2 YNFKEQ. V was trimmed by 0 bases and J by 2 bases, leaving 13 bases between them. This CDR3 has 16 residues. CDR3: CASSQDTSGTQETQYF. The CDR3, as DNA: TGTGCCAGCAGCCAAGACACCAGCGGGACACAAGAGACCCAGTACTTC.

This chain connects TRBV12-3 or TRBV12-4 to TRBJ2-1; TRBD1 might be the D (6 bases). Trimming took off 8 bases at V and 6 bases at J, with 20 bases between the two ends. The CDR3 has 15 amino acids. This chain's CDR3 is CASYRGGPGPNEQFF. In DNA, the CDR3 is TGTGCCAGCTACCGAGGGGGACCAGGGCCCAATGAGCAGTTCTTC.

The chain is built from TRBV2 and TRBJ1-3; possible D gene TRBD1, 6 bases. V gave up 8 bases and J gave up 0 bases, with 11 bases separating them. Per the germline V gene, CDR1 is SNHLY and CDR2 is FYNNEI. CDR3 length equals 14 residues. Written as DNA, the CDR3 is TGTGCCAGCCGCTGGACAGTCTCTGGAAACACCATATATTTT. Translating gives CASRWTVSGNTIYF.

In its sample, this clonotype was seen a few times. V and J are TRBV11-2 and TRBJ2-4; D might be TRBD1 (5 bases). The J call may not be correct, given that the DNA end is closer to TRBJ2-7. Germline V gives CDR1 SGHAT, CDR2 FQNNGV. The CDR3 runs 15 residues. CDR3 in amino acids: CASSFVAGFPYEQYF. CDR3 sequence (DNA): TGTGCCAGCAGCTTCGTGGCAGGGTTTCCCTACGAGCAGTACTTC.

For this clonotype: A much larger clone differs from this one at a single base, so this may be a read error. The chain couples TRBV5-6 to TRBJ2-7; TRBD1 agrees at 8 bases. Germline-derived CDR1 and CDR2 are SGHDT and YYEEEE. This CDR3 has 15 amino acids. The CDR3 is CACSFGQGRAYEQYF. CDR3 nucleotide sequence: TGTGCCTGCAGCTTCGGACAGGGCCGGGCTTACGAGCAGTACTTC.

This clonotype was seen just once. The chain carries TRBV3-1 and TRBJ2-1; D is uncertain. CDR3 length equals 15 residues. Trimming shortened V by 1 base and J by 1 base, and 8 bases separated the two germline ends. The V gene's germline CDR1 is LGHDT and CDR2 YNNKEL (reference sequence). CDR3 in amino acids: CASSQALRSYNEQFF. CDR3 nucleotides: TGTGCCAGCAGCCAAGCACTACGGTCCTACAATGAGCAGTTCTTC.

The chain carries TRBV7-2 and TRBJ1-4; 10 bases align to TRBD1. In germline, CDR1 is SGHTA, CDR2 FQGNSA. V dropped 5 bases and J dropped 7; count of bases not matched to a gene: 10. The CDR3 length is 16 residues. CDR3 in DNA: TGTGCCAGCAGCCTAAAGACAGGGGGCGACGGTGAAAAACTGTTTTTT. Translated: CASSLKTGGDGEKLFF.